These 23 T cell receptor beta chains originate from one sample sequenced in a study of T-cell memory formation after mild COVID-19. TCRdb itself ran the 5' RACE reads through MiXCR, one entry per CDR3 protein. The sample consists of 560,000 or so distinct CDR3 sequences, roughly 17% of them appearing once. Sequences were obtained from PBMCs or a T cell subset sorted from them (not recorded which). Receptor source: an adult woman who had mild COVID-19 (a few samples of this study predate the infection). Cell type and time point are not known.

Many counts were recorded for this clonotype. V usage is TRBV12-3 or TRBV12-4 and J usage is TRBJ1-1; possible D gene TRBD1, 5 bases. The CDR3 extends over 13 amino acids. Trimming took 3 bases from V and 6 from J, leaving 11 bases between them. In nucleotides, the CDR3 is TGTGCCAGCAGTTTTAGCAGGGTCCCTGAAGCTTTCTTT. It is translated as CASSFSRVPEAFF.

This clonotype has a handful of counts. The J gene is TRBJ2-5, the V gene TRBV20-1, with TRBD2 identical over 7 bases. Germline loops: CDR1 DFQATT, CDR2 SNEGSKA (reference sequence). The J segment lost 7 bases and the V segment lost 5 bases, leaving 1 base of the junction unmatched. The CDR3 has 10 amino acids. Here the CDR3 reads CSARGGTQYF. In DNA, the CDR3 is TGCAGTGCTCGCGGGGGGACCCAGTACTTC.

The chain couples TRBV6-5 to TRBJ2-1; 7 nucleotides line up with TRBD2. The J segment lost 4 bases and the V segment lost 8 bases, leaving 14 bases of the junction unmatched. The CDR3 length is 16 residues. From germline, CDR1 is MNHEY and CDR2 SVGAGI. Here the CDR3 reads CASRGSGVALYNEQFF. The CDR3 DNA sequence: TGTGCCAGCCGCGGGAGTGGGGTCGCCCTTTACAATGAGCAGTTCTTC.

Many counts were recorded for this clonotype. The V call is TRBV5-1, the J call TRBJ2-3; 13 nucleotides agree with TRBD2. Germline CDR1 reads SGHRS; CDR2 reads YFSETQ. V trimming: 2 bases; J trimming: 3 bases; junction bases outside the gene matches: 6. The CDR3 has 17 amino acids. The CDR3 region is CASSFTTSGGATDTQYF. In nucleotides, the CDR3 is TGCGCCAGCAGCTTCACCACTAGCGGGGGGGCGACAGATACGCAGTATTTT.

The CDR3 DNA reads as TGTGCCTGGAGTGTACCGAGGGACAGGTCCTACGAGCAGTACTTC. Translating it yields CAWSVPRDRSYEQYF. The chain joins TRBV30 to TRBJ2-7; 8 nucleotides agree with TRBD1. The CDR3 contains 15 residues. Trimming took 0 bases from V and 1 from J; bases not matched to a gene: 5. Germline assignment: CDR1 GTSNPN and CDR2 SVGIG (reference sequence).

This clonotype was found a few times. The CDR3 sequence is CSARDRGGIRSYGYTF. CDR3 coding DNA: TGCAGTGCTAGAGATAGGGGGGGAATTCGATCATATGGCTACACCTTC. The J gene is TRBJ1-2, the V gene TRBV20-1; perhaps TRBD1 as D (6 bases). The CDR3 runs 16 residues. Between the trimmed V and J ends, which lost 0 bases and 5 bases, there was a span of 19 bases. Germline lookup yields CDR1 DFQATT and CDR2 SNEGSKA (reference sequence).

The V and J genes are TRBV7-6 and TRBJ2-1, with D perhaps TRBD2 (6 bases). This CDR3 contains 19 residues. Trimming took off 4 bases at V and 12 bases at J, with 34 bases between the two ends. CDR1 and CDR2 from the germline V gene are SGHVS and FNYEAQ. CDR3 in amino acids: CASSSGKTGDPELLRVQFF. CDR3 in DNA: TGTGCCAGCAGCTCAGGAAAAACGGGAGATCCAGAGCTCCTACGGGTGCAGTTCTTC. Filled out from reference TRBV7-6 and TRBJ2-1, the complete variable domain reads GAGVSQSPRYKVTKRGQDVALRCDPISGHVSLYWYRQALGQGPEFLTYFNYEAQQDKSGLPNDRFSAERPEGSISTLTIQRTEQRDSAMYRCASSSGKTGDPELLRVQFFGPGTRLTVL.

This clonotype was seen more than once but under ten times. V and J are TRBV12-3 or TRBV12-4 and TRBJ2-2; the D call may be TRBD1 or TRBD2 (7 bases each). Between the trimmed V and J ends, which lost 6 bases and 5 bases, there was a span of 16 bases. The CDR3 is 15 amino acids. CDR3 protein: CASRSGTAETGELFF. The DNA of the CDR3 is TGTGCCAGCAGGAGCGGGACAGCCGAAACCGGGGAGCTGTTTTTT.

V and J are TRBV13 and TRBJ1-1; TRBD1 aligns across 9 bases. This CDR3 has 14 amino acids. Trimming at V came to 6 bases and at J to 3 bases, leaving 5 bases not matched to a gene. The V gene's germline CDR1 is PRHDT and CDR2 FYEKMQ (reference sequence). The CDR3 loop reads CASSFGDRDTEAFF. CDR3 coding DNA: TGTGCCAGCAGTTTTGGGGACAGGGACACTGAAGCTTTCTTT.

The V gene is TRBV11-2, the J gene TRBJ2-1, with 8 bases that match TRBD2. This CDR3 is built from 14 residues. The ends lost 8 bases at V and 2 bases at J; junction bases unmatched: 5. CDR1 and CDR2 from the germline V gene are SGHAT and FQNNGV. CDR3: CASARLATYNEQFF. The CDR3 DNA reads TGTGCCAGCGCTAGACTAGCGACCTACAATGAGCAGTTCTTC.

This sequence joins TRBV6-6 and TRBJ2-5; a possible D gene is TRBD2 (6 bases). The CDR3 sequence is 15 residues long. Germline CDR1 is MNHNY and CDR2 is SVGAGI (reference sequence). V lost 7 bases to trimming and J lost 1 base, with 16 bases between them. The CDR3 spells CASISRDFRQETQYF. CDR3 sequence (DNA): TGTGCCAGCATCTCGAGGGACTTCCGCCAAGAGACCCAGTACTTC.

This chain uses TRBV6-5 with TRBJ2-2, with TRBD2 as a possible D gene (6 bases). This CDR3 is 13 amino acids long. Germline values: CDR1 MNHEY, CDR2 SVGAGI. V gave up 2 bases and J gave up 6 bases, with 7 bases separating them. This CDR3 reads CASSYAGSGELFF. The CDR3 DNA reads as TGTGCCAGCAGTTACGCGGGGTCCGGGGAGCTGTTTTTT.

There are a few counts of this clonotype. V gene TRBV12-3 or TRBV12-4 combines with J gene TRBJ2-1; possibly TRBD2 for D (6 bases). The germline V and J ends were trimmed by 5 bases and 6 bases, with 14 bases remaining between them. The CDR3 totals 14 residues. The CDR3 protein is CASSRRAGFNEQFF. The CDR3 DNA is TGTGCCAGCAGTCGTCGGGCGGGGTTCAATGAGCAGTTCTTC.

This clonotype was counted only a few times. The CDR3 here is CASSSSKRGQQETQYF. The CDR3 DNA follows: TGTGCCAGCAGCTCATCCAAGAGGGGACAGCAAGAGACCCAGTACTTC. V gene TRBV5-6 combines with J gene TRBJ2-5; TRBD1 agrees at 7 bases. V was pared by 3 bases and J by 2 bases, with 10 bases of the junction left unmatched. Germline CDR1 and CDR2: SGHDT and YYEEEE. The CDR3 contains 16 residues.

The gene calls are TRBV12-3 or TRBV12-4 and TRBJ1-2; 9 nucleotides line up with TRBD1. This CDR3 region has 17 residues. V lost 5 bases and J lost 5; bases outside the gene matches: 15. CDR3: CASSPGTGPLLRYGYTF. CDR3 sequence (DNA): TGTGCCAGCAGTCCCGGGACAGGGCCCCTCTTAAGATATGGCTACACCTTC.

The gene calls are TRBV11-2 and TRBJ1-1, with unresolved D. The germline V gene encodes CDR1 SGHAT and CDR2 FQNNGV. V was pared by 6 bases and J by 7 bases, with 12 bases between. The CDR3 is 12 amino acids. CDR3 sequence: CASRVVVGEAFF. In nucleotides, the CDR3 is TGTGCCAGCAGGGTGGTGGTTGGTGAAGCTTTCTTT.

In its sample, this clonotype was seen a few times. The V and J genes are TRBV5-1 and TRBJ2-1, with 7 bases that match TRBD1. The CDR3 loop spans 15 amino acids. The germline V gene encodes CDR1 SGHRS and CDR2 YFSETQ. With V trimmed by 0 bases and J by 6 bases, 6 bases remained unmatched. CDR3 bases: TGCGCCAGCAGCTTGGGGGGACAGACCCTCAATGAGCAGTTCTTC. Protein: CASSLGGQTLNEQFF.

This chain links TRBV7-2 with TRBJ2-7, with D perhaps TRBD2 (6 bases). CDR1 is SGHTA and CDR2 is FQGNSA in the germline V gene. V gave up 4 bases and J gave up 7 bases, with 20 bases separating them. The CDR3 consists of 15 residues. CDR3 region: CASSSTGTGVREQYF. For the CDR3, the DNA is TGTGCCAGCAGCTCGACCGGGACTGGCGTTCGAGAGCAGTACTTC. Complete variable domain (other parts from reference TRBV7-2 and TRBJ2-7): GAGVSQSPSNKVTEKGKDVELRCDPISGHTALYWYRQSLGQGLEFLIYFQGNSAPDKSGLPSDRFSAERTGGSVSTLTIQRTQQEDSAVYLCASSSTGTGVREQYFGPGTRLTVT.

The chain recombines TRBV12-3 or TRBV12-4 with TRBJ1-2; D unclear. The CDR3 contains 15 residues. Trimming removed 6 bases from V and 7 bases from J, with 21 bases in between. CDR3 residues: CASSRRESSEGGYTF. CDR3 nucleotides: TGTGCCAGCAGCCGAAGGGAGTCAAGTGAGGGTGGCTACACCTTC.

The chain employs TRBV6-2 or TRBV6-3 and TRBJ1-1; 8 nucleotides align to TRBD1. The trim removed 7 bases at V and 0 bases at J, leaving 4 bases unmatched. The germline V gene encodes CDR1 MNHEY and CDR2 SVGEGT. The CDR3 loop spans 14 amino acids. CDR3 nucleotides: TGTGCCAGCAAACTGGACAGGGTGAACACTGAAGCTTTCTTT. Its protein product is CASKLDRVNTEAFF.

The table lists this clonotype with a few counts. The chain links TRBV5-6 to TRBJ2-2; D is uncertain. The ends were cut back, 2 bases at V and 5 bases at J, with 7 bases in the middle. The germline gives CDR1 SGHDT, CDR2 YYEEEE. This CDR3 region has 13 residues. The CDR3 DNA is TGTGCCAGCAGCTTAATTAGGACCGGGGAGCTGTTTTTT. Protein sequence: CASSLIRTGELFF.

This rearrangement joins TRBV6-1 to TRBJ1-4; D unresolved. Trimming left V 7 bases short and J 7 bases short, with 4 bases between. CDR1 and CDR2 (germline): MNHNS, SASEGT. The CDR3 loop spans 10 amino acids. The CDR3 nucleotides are TGTGCCAGCAAGGTTGAAAAACTGTTTTTT. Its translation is CASKVEKLFF.

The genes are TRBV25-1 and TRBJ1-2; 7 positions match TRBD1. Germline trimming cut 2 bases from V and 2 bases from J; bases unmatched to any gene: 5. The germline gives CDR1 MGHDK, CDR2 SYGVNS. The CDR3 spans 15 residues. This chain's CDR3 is CASSEPTGQNYGYTF. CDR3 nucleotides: TGTGCCAGCAGTGAACCGACAGGGCAGAACTATGGCTACACCTTC.